Listed below are T cell receptor beta chains from one sample, sequenced in a study of identical twins. MiXCR, run by TCRdb on the 5' RACE reads, gives a single entry per CDR3 protein. The sample includes under 1 million distinct CDR3 sequences, roughly an eighth of them seen just once. The data also belong to a second study, concerning yellow fever vaccine responses in identical twins.

The sample comprised PBMCs. Receptor source: a woman aged 18-29 years in good health. Both conserved end residues are part of each CDR3. The D gene is left open where the match is weak. Expanded clones are given a class, and other clones once, few, many or no size at all.

cdr3_aa: CASSNPSGSLSGANVLTF; cdr3_nt: TGTGCCAGCAGTAACCCTAGCGGGAGTCTCTCTGGGGCCAACGTCCTGACTTTC; v_call: TRBV6-5; clone_size: -; d_call: TRBD2; j_call: TRBJ2-6
cdr3_aa: CASSHPGEKLFF; cdr3_nt: TGCGCCAGCAGCCATCCGGGGGAAAAACTGTTTTTT; v_call: TRBV4-1; clone_size: few; d_call: -; j_call: TRBJ1-4
cdr3_aa: CASSILGTPGAGANVLTF; cdr3_nt: TGTGCCAGTAGTATTCTCGGGACACCCGGAGCTGGGGCCAACGTCCTGACTTTC; v_call: TRBV19; clone_size: -; d_call: -; j_call: TRBJ2-6
cdr3_aa: CASSPAVDYGYTF; cdr3_nt: TGTGCCAGCAGCCCAGCGGTGGACTATGGCTACACCTTC; v_call: TRBV12-3/TRBV12-4; clone_size: -; d_call: -; j_call: TRBJ1-2
cdr3_aa: CSAREARMAGELFF; cdr3_nt: TGCAGTGCTAGAGAGGCAAGAATGGCCGGGGAGCTGTTTTTT; v_call: TRBV20-1; clone_size: -; d_call: -; j_call: TRBJ2-2
cdr3_aa: CASSQDRAELSYEQYF; cdr3_nt: TGTGCCAGCAGCCAAGATCGGGCGGAGTTGTCCTACGAGCAGTACTTC; v_call: TRBV4-2; clone_size: few; d_call: -; j_call: TRBJ2-7
cdr3_aa: CASSEGLAIGEQYF; cdr3_nt: TGTGCCAGCAGTGAAGGACTAGCGATTGGCGAGCAGTACTTC; v_call: TRBV27; clone_size: few; d_call: TRBD2; j_call: TRBJ2-7
cdr3_aa: CASSQDRASYGYTF; cdr3_nt: TGCGCCAGCAGCCAAGATAGGGCTTCCTATGGCTACACCTTC; v_call: TRBV4-1; clone_size: -; d_call: -; j_call: TRBJ1-2
cdr3_aa: CSAKVLEKLFF; cdr3_nt: TGCAGTGCCAAGGTTCTCGAAAAACTGTTTTTT; v_call: TRBV20-1; clone_size: many; d_call: -; j_call: TRBJ1-4
cdr3_aa: CASSLGAAISTDTQYF; cdr3_nt: TGTGCCAGCAGTTTGGGGGCGGCGATTAGCACAGATACGCAGTATTTT; v_call: TRBV28; clone_size: -; d_call: -; j_call: TRBJ2-3
cdr3_aa: CSATGLGNTGELFF; cdr3_nt: TGCAGTGCTACGGGCCTCGGTAACACCGGGGAGCTGTTTTTT; v_call: TRBV20-1; clone_size: many; d_call: -; j_call: TRBJ2-2
cdr3_aa: CASSLGSGSIQETQYF; cdr3_nt: TGTGCCAGCAGCTTAGGGAGCGGGAGTATCCAAGAGACCCAGTACTTC; v_call: TRBV7-9; clone_size: -; d_call: TRBD2; j_call: TRBJ2-5
cdr3_aa: CASSAIADTQYF; cdr3_nt: TGTGCCAGCAGTGCCATAGCTGATACGCAGTATTTT; v_call: TRBV12-3/TRBV12-4; clone_size: few; d_call: -; j_call: TRBJ2-3
cdr3_aa: CSARFRQGYLAKNIQYF; cdr3_nt: TGCAGTGCTAGATTCAGGCAGGGCTATCTAGCCAAAAACATTCAGTACTTC; v_call: TRBV20-1; clone_size: many; d_call: -; j_call: TRBJ2-4
cdr3_aa: CASSLGQGPFNTGELFF; cdr3_nt: TGTGCCAGCAGCTTGGGACAGGGACCCTTCAACACCGGGGAGCTGTTTTTT; v_call: TRBV11-2; clone_size: few; d_call: TRBD1; j_call: TRBJ2-2
cdr3_aa: CASSRTGQGPYEQYF; cdr3_nt: TGCGCCAGCAGCCGGACCGGACAGGGACCATACGAGCAGTACTTC; v_call: TRBV5-1; clone_size: -; d_call: TRBD1; j_call: TRBJ2-7
cdr3_aa: CSIGRMGGIWQETQYF; cdr3_nt: TGCAGCATCGGGAGGATGGGAGGGATTTGGCAAGAGACCCAGTACTTC; v_call: TRBV29-1; clone_size: -; d_call: TRBD2; j_call: TRBJ2-5
cdr3_aa: CASGQQGWTEAFF; cdr3_nt: TGTGCCAGTGGCCAACAGGGATGGACTGAAGCTTTCTTT; v_call: TRBV19; clone_size: -; d_call: -; j_call: TRBJ1-1
cdr3_aa: CASSSTGVGSPPHF; cdr3_nt: TGTGCCAGCAGCTCAACAGGGGTTGGGTCACCCCCCCACTTT; v_call: TRBV7-8; clone_size: few; d_call: TRBD1; j_call: TRBJ1-6
cdr3_aa: CASRPSLTGPYGYTF; cdr3_nt: TGTGCCAGCAGACCCTCCCTGACAGGCCCCTATGGCTACACCTTC; v_call: TRBV12-3/TRBV12-4; clone_size: few; d_call: -; j_call: TRBJ1-2
cdr3_aa: CSAHDSSGGLETQYF; cdr3_nt: TGCAGTGCTCACGACTCCAGCGGGGGGCTCGAGACCCAGTACTTC; v_call: TRBV20-1; clone_size: few; d_call: TRBD2; j_call: TRBJ2-5
cdr3_aa: CASSLSPPSYNEQFF; cdr3_nt: TGTGCCAGCAGCTTAAGTCCTCCCTCCTACAATGAGCAGTTCTTC; v_call: TRBV7-9; clone_size: few; d_call: -; j_call: TRBJ2-1